Described below is a single T cell receptor beta chain sequence and its context. Its specific antigen is unknown. Base qualities are not recorded, but no much larger clone differs from it by a single base. The CDR3 goes from the cysteine to the phenylalanine over 15 residues. Only the CDR3 portion is preserved as DNA: 45 bases, with reading frame beginning at the first base. At the junction V is shortened by 7 bases and J by 2 bases, with 14 bases in between. CDR1 LNHDA and CDR2 SQIVND were looked up in the germline V gene (reference sequence). The sample is drawn from a study of radiotherapy plus CTLA-4 blockade in lung cancer (dated by TCRdb to between 2018 and 2020). About the full investigation: Among the enrolled patients, approximately 18% had an objective response, and roughly 30% reached disease control.

Here is what the overall study found, with its caveats: The strongest predictors of response were reported to be early dynamic shifts in blood T cell clones along with a rise in serum interferon-beta following radiation. After treatment with radiotherapy and ipilimumab, TCR clones that came from tumors expanded in the peripheral blood.

The library relied on the immunoSEQ multiplex PCR assay. TCRdb's version of the immuneACCESS table is confined to in-frame rearrangements and falls short of the full clone set. An unresolved V gene accounts for under half of the shortfall where checked; the remainder is of unknown origin. This sample holds some 110,000 clones; about 80% were observed only once. 2.5% to 3.5% of the sample lies in the top ten. In this study, focal radiation therapy paired with CTLA-4 blockade (ipilimumab) was tested in patients who had chemo-refractory metastatic non-small-cell lung cancer. This TCR was sampled from a human donor with non-small cell lung cancer that progressed on radiotherapy plus ipilimumab. Some clones in this sample may be carry-over from other donors' samples. Sequenced here: peripheral blood, sampled from a patient treated with radiotherapy plus ipilimumab. The rearranged segments are TRBV19 and TRBJ2-2; confidence is insufficient to name the D gene. The nucleotide sequence is given as TGTGCCAGTATCAAGCCATACTCAAACACCGGGGAGCTGTTTTTT. It translates to CASIKPYSNTGELFF.